Below are 29 T cell receptor beta chains sequenced from a single sample in a study of blood T cells in healthy people across ages. Next came a second PCR, run for about 6 to 11 cycles, which used a sample-barcoded 5' primer along with a J-beta primer mix. Each CDR3 protein is one row after TCRdb ran MiXCR on the 5' RACE reads. Here the sample spans 550,000 to 600,000 distinct CDR3 sequences, roughly 48% being singletons. Sequenced sample: blood. The receptor source for this set is a man of 80 years or more in good health.

The chain's CDR3 is CASGRVAALVTEAFF. CDR3 in DNA: TGTGCCAGCGGCAGGGTGGCTGCTTTGGTGACTGAAGCTTTCTTT. The rearrangement uses TRBV6-2 or TRBV6-3 and TRBJ1-1, with D possibly matching TRBD1 (5 bases). Germline V gene sequence: CDR1 MNHEY, CDR2 SVGEGT. The CDR3 runs to 15 residues. Trimming stripped 8 bases from V and 5 bases from J, with 21 bases between.

The V call is TRBV7-2, the J call TRBJ2-3, with D unresolved. The germline V and J ends were trimmed by 1 base and 10 bases, with 9 bases remaining between them. Germline V CDR1 and CDR2: SGHTA, FQGNSA. The CDR3 has 12 amino acids. In nucleotides, the CDR3 is TGTGCCAGCAGCTTAGTGCTAGGTGCGCAGTATTTT. Its translation: CASSLVLGAQYF. Using reference TRBV7-2 and TRBJ2-3 for the parts outside the CDR3, the full variable domain is GAGVSQSPSNKVTEKGKDVELRCDPISGHTALYWYRQSLGQGLEFLIYFQGNSAPDKSGLPSDRFSAERTGGSVSTLTIQRTQQEDSAVYLCASSLVLGAQYFGPGTRLTVL.

This chain links TRBV9 with TRBJ2-1; TRBD2 is a possible D gene (6 bases). V lost 0 bases and J 0 bases, leaving 10 bases between the germline ends. Germline CDR1 SGDLS, CDR2 YYNGEE. This CDR3 has 16 residues. CDR3 DNA sequence: TGTGCCAGCAGCGTAGGGGCGGGGAGCTCCTACAATGAGCAGTTCTTC. Translating gives CASSVGAGSSYNEQFF.

This chain links TRBV9 with TRBJ2-7, with D perhaps being TRBD1 or TRBD2 (5 bases each). This CDR3 region has 15 residues. From germline, CDR1 is SGDLS and CDR2 YYNGEE. The V end lost 4 bases, the J end lost 2 bases, and 16 bases lay between the germline ends. The CDR3 DNA sequence: TGTGCCAGCAGCAAGACTCCCGGGACCGCCTACGAGCAGTACTTC. Protein: CASSKTPGTAYEQYF.

J is TRBJ2-1 and V is TRBV6-2 or TRBV6-3, with D possibly matching TRBD2 (5 bases). V was trimmed by 0 bases and J by 1 base, leaving 10 bases between them. This CDR3 is 16 amino acids long. Per the germline V gene, CDR1 is MNHEY and CDR2 is SVGEGT. CDR3 protein: CASSYSTTGSYNEQFF. DNA for the CDR3: TGTGCCAGCAGTTACTCAACGACGGGGTCCTACAATGAGCAGTTCTTC.

The V call is TRBV30, the J call TRBJ2-7, with unresolved D. Germline CDR1 and CDR2: GTSNPN and SVGIG (reference sequence). The ends were cut back, 5 bases at V and 3 bases at J, with 8 bases in the middle. This CDR3 is built from 11 residues. This CDR3 is CAWGLGYEQYF. CDR3 DNA: TGTGCCTGGGGGCTGGGCTACGAGCAGTACTTC.

A few counts support this clonotype. The rearrangement links TRBV20-1 to TRBJ2-1, with 8 nucleotides matching TRBD2. Per germline, CDR1 DFQATT and CDR2 SNEGSKA (reference sequence). V lost 3 bases and J lost 4; bases outside the gene matches: 5. The CDR3 runs to 14 residues. CDR3 in amino acids: CSARSGRFYNEQFF. CDR3 in DNA: TGCAGTGCTAGGAGCGGGAGATTTTACAATGAGCAGTTCTTC.

The V gene is TRBV5-1, the J gene TRBJ2-6; D gene unclear. The CDR3 loop spans 16 amino acids. V was cut by 0 bases and J by 0 bases, with 7 bases left in between. Germline-derived CDR1 and CDR2 are SGHRS and YFSETQ. The CDR3 loop reads CASSLEAVSGANVLTF. The DNA for the CDR3 is TGCGCCAGCAGCTTGGAGGCTGTCTCTGGGGCCAACGTCCTGACTTTC.

This clonotype showed up just a few times. The chain has TRBV6-2 or TRBV6-3 and TRBJ2-5; unclear D gene. The germline CDR1 and CDR2 sequences are MNHEY and SVGEGT. The V and J ends lost 6 bases and 5 bases respectively, with 16 bases between them. The CDR3 is 14 amino acids. The CDR3 reads CASRLDGPVETQYF. The CDR3, as DNA: TGTGCCAGCAGACTCGACGGTCCGGTGGAGACCCAGTACTTC.

This clonotype was counted a few times. The chain has TRBV9 and TRBJ1-4, with TRBD1 as a possible D gene (6 bases). The CDR3 extends over 15 amino acids. Looked up from germline, CDR1 is SGDLS and CDR2 is YYNGEE. The V gene lost 2 bases and the J gene lost 8 bases, with 16 bases spanning the gap. The CDR3 is CASSVSTGKREKLFF. As DNA, the CDR3 is TGTGCCAGCAGCGTTTCGACAGGCAAGAGGGAAAAACTGTTTTTT.

Concerning this clonotype: Germline and junction disagree at one end, which may indicate a read error. CDR3 nucleotide sequence: TGTGCCAGCAGTGACTCCAGGGATAACTATGGCTACACCTTC. This gives the protein CASSDSRDNYGYTF. The V gene is TRBV6-6, the J gene TRBJ1-2, with D tentatively TRBD1 (5 bases). CDR3 size: 14 residues. The germline V gene encodes CDR1 MNHNY and CDR2 SVGAGI (reference sequence).

The chain uses TRBV20-1 and TRBJ2-2, with 7 bases that match TRBD1. Unmatched junction bases numbered 4, after V lost 5 bases and J lost 1 base. The germline V gene encodes CDR1 DFQATT and CDR2 SNEGSKA (reference sequence). There are 14 residues in the CDR3. The CDR3 sequence is CSAPGTENTGELFF. The CDR3 nucleotides read TGCAGTGCTCCCGGGACAGAGAACACCGGGGAGCTGTTTTTT.

This clonotype was detected many times. The chain has TRBV28 and TRBJ2-3, with D tentatively TRBD2 (5 bases). The ends were cut back, 6 bases at V and 0 bases at J, with 10 bases in the middle. CDR1 is MDHEN, CDR2 SYDVKM, per germline. The CDR3 has 14 amino acids. CDR3 in DNA: TGTGCCAGCAGCGCGGGCACTAGCACAGATACGCAGTATTTT. Protein sequence: CASSAGTSTDTQYF.

The rearrangement links TRBV9 to TRBJ2-5; 11 nucleotides agree with TRBD2. CDR3 size: 16 residues. V trimming: 4 bases; J trimming: 13 bases; junction bases outside the gene matches: 18. Germline V gene sequence: CDR1 SGDLS, CDR2 YYNGEE. The DNA of the CDR3 is TGTGCCAGCAGCTTCGTCACTAGCGGGAGTGGGAATGAGCGGTACTTC. Amino acids: CASSFVTSGSGNERYF.

This clonotype has ten or more counts. The chain has TRBV20-1 and TRBJ2-3; D is perhaps TRBD2 (5 bases). The V and J ends lost 2 bases and 0 bases respectively, with 15 bases between them. Germline V gene lookup returns CDR1 DFQATT and CDR2 SNEGSKA (reference sequence). CDR3 size: 16 residues. CDR3 protein: CSARPRAGRSTDTQYF. Written as DNA, the CDR3 is TGCAGTGCTAGACCGAGGGCAGGCCGGAGCACAGATACGCAGTATTTT.

The chain couples TRBV2 to TRBJ1-4; possible D gene TRBD1, 6 bases. This CDR3 has 13 amino acids. Germline V CDR1 and CDR2: SNHLY, FYNNEI. The V and J ends lost 2 bases and 8 bases respectively, with 9 bases between them. CDR3: CASSETGREKLFF. CDR3 DNA: TGTGCCAGCAGTGAAACAGGGAGGGAAAAACTGTTTTTT.

This chain uses TRBV12-3 or TRBV12-4 with TRBJ1-1; D uncertain. Trimming stripped 3 bases from V and 6 bases from J, with 14 bases between. The CDR3 loop spans 14 amino acids. CDR3 in DNA: TGTGCCAGCAGTTTGGTGGGGAGGCTCGCTGAAGCTTTCTTT. As protein: CASSLVGRLAEAFF.

CDR3 sequence reads: CASSEIWDSYNEQFF. The DNA of the CDR3 is TGTGCCAGCAGTGAAATTTGGGACAGTTACAATGAGCAGTTCTTC. The V and J genes are TRBV6-1 and TRBJ2-1; 7 bases are a match to TRBD1. Germline loops: CDR1 MNHNS, CDR2 SASEGT. After removal of 2 bases from V and 4 bases from J, the junction contained 5 bases not matched to a gene. The CDR3 contains 15 residues.

This clonotype was seen many times. V usage is TRBV27 and J usage is TRBJ2-3; 11 nucleotides line up with TRBD2. CDR3 length equals 16 residues. V trimming: 4 bases; J trimming: 3 bases; junction bases outside the gene matches: 6. Germline V gene data show CDR1 as MNHEY and CDR2 as SMNVEV (reference sequence). CDR3 region: CASSSPGTSGTDTQYF. In DNA form, the CDR3 reads TGTGCCAGCAGTTCACCCGGGACTAGCGGAACAGATACGCAGTATTTT.

This clonotype has just a few counts. A much larger clone sits a single nucleotide away, making a read error possible. The chain joins TRBV6-5 to TRBJ2-1; 11 positions match TRBD2. The DNA end lines up better with TRBJ2-7; the J call may be wrong. The CDR3 extends over 16 amino acids. Germline V gene data show CDR1 as MNHEY and CDR2 as SVGAGI. Written as DNA, the CDR3 is TGTGCCAGCAGCCCGACTAGCGGGACTTCCTACAATGAGCAGTACTTC. Its translation: CASSPTSGTSYNEQYF.

The chain recombines TRBV20-1 with TRBJ2-1; D is perhaps TRBD2 (6 bases). CDR1 and CDR2 (germline): DFQATT, SNEGSKA (reference sequence). CDR3 length: 16 residues. Trimming pared 0 bases from V and 3 bases from J, leaving 15 bases between. The CDR3 loop is CSAREASALFYNEQFF. CDR3 nucleotides: TGCAGTGCTAGAGAGGCTAGCGCCTTGTTCTACAATGAGCAGTTCTTC.

There are a few counts of this clonotype. The gene calls are TRBV6-5 and TRBJ1-1, with TRBD1 as a possible D gene (5 bases). The V gene lost 1 base and the J gene lost 0 bases, with 6 bases spanning the gap. Germline-derived CDR1 and CDR2 are MNHEY and SVGAGI. This CDR3 region has 14 residues. CDR3 region: CASSYLGVNTEAFF. CDR3 DNA sequence: TGTGCCAGCAGTTACTTAGGGGTGAACACTGAAGCTTTCTTT.

This clonotype occurred a few times. The V call is TRBV6-2 or TRBV6-3, the J call TRBJ2-7, with 10 bases aligning to TRBD2. The CDR3 runs 14 residues. The V gene end was trimmed by 7 bases and the J gene end by 9 bases; junction bases not matched to a gene: 12. From germline, CDR1 is MNHEY and CDR2 SVGEGT. Here the CDR3 reads CASTLAGAVAWQYF. CDR3 nucleotide sequence: TGTGCCAGCACTCTAGCGGGAGCGGTTGCTTGGCAGTACTTC.

Remarks on this clonotype: One base away lies a much larger clone, so this may be a sequencing read error. CDR3 in DNA: TGCAGTGCTAGGCCCCGACAGGTCGGTTCCTACAATGAGCAGTTCTTC. This codes for CSARPRQVGSYNEQFF. The chain employs TRBV20-1 and TRBJ2-1; D is possibly TRBD1 (6 bases). Trimming removed 3 bases at V and 1 base at J, with 16 bases between. This CDR3 region has 16 residues. Per germline, CDR1 DFQATT and CDR2 SNEGSKA (reference sequence).

The chain uses TRBV12-3 or TRBV12-4 and TRBJ2-1; 9 bases map to TRBD1. This CDR3 is built from 14 residues. The trim removed 6 bases at V and 9 bases at J, leaving 9 bases unmatched. The CDR3 DNA is TGTGCCAGCAGCCCCGGGACAGGGTGGGGTGAGCAGTTCTTC. Its protein is CASSPGTGWGEQFF.

The CDR3 loop reads CASSLSLLGDTEETQYF. In DNA, the CDR3 is TGTGCCAGCAGCTTGTCGCTTTTAGGCGACACCGAAGAGACCCAGTACTTC. This sequence joins TRBV13 and TRBJ2-5, with D unclear. This CDR3 has 17 residues. The V gene's germline CDR1 is PRHDT and CDR2 FYEKMQ (reference sequence). Deletions cut 3 bases from V and 3 bases from J, with 20 bases between.

Points on this clonotype: This clone may be a read error of a much larger clone one base away. This chain uses TRBV6-5 with TRBJ1-1; D not resolved. Germline V gene data show CDR1 as MNHEY and CDR2 as SVGAGI. The CDR3 has 15 residues. CDR3 region: CASSYSTVANAEAFF. The CDR3 bases are TGTGCCAGCAGTTACTCAACGGTGGCGAACGCTGAAGCTTTCTTT.

A few counts support this clonotype. The chain couples TRBV7-9 to TRBJ2-5, with D possibly being TRBD1 (6 bases). The germline V and J ends were trimmed by 5 bases and 2 bases, with 15 bases remaining between them. Germline V lookup: CDR1 SEHNR, CDR2 FQNEAQ (reference sequence). This CDR3 has 15 residues. The CDR3 DNA follows: TGTGCCAGCAGCCAGATGGGGGCGATACAAGAGACCCAGTACTTC. It is translated as CASSQMGAIQETQYF.

The chain has TRBV5-1 and TRBJ1-2; 7 positions agree with TRBD1. The CDR3 is made up of 14 amino acids. V lost 2 bases, J lost 5 bases, and 6 bases stayed unmatched. CDR1 SGHRS and CDR2 YFSETQ come from the germline V gene. The CDR3 loop is CASSLDRVGYGYTF. The DNA of the CDR3 is TGCGCCAGCAGCTTAGACAGGGTTGGGTATGGCTACACCTTC.